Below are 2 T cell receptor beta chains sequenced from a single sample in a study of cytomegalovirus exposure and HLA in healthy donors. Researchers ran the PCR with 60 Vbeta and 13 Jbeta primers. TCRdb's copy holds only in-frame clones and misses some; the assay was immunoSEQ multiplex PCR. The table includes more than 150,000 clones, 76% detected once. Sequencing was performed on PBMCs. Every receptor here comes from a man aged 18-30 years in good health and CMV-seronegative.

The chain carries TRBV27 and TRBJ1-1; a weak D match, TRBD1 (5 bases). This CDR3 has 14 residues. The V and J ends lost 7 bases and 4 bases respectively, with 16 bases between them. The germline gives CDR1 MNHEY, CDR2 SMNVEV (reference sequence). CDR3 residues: CASIIHVGGTEAFF. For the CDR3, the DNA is TGTGCCAGCATTATCCATGTGGGGGGCACTGAAGCTTTCTTT.

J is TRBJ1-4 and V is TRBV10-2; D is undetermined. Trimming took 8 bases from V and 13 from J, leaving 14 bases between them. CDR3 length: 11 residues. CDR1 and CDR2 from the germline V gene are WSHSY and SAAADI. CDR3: CASHDTQTLFF. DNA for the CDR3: TGCGCCAGCCATGACACACAGACACTGTTTTTT.